The next 8 T cell receptor beta chains were all read from a single sample in a study of blood T cell repertoires in COVID-19. Clones were read by immunoSEQ multiplex PCR, and TCRdb kept only the in-frame ones, dropping some. The table records 150,000 to 200,000 clones, 75% to 90% of them present only once. Source material: PBMCs or T cells enriched from blood (not recorded which). The receptor source for this set is a man aged 35-49 years who had recovered from COVID-19.

The rearrangement uses TRBV2 and TRBJ2-1, with 7 nucleotides matching TRBD1. The CDR3 loop spans 14 amino acids. The V segment lost 5 bases and the J segment 5 bases; nucleotides outside the gene matches: 6. Germline V gene data show CDR1 as SNHLY and CDR2 as FYNNEI. DNA of the CDR3: TGTGCCAGCAGTTATTGGGACAGAAACAATGAGCAGTTCTTC. Amino acids: CASSYWDRNNEQFF.

For the CDR3, the DNA is TGTGCCAGCTCTCAAGGACAGGGTGATCAGCCCCAGCATTTT. This encodes CASSQGQGDQPQHF. The V call is TRBV18, the J call TRBJ1-5; 8 bases are shared with TRBD1. CDR1 and CDR2 (germline): KGHSH, LQKENI. The CDR3 loop spans 14 amino acids. The ends lost 6 bases at V and 5 bases at J; junction bases unmatched: 6.

The rearrangement uses TRBV28 and TRBJ1-6; tentative D call: TRBD1 (6 bases). Looked up from germline, CDR1 is MDHEN and CDR2 is SYDVKM. V lost 5 bases to trimming and J lost 10 bases, with 21 bases between them. This CDR3 spans 16 amino acids. The CDR3 bases are TGTGCCAGCAGTCCGACAGGTCTGGAACTAAAGTCACCCCTCCACTTT. Its translation is CASSPTGLELKSPLHF.

The chain couples TRBV3-1 (or the pseudogene TRBV3-2) to TRBJ2-1; TRBD1 matches at 10 bases. CDR3 size: 13 residues. V was clipped by 5 bases and J by 6 bases; unmatched bases: 1. Per germline, CDR1 LGHDT and CDR2 YNNKEL (reference sequence). CDR3 sequence: CASSGDRGNEQFF. The CDR3 nucleotides read TGTGCCAGCAGCGGGGACAGGGGCAATGAGCAGTTCTTC.

The chain employs TRBV5-1 and TRBJ2-7; 7 bases are shared with TRBD1. Germline CDR1 is SGHRS and CDR2 is YFSETQ. This CDR3 region has 16 residues. The junction had 10 bases not matched to a gene; V was cut back by 4 bases and J by 0 bases. The CDR3 region has the DNA TGCGCCAGCAGCCGGTATCCGGGACAGAACTCCTACGAGCAGTACTTC. It is translated as CASSRYPGQNSYEQYF.

The chain uses TRBV12-5 and TRBJ1-5, with 7 bases lining up with TRBD1. Germline lookup yields CDR1 LGHNT and CDR2 FRNRAP. The CDR3 consists of 14 residues. V dropped 6 bases and J dropped 2; count of bases not matched to a gene: 4. The CDR3 here is CASGQGQGNQPQHF. As DNA, the CDR3 is TGTGCTAGTGGCCAAGGACAGGGCAATCAGCCCCAGCATTTT.

Ten or more counts support this clone. The chain is built from TRBV2 and TRBJ1-1; 7 bases line up with TRBD1. The length of the CDR3 is 12 residues. CDR1 SNHLY and CDR2 FYNNEI come from the germline V gene. After removal of 10 bases from V and 1 base from J, the junction contained 3 bases not matched to a gene. CDR3 protein: CATTGRNTEAFF. The CDR3 region has the DNA TGTGCCACGACAGGGAGGAACACTGAAGCTTTCTTT. The whole variable domain, filled in from reference TRBV2 and TRBJ1-1, reads EPEVTQTPSHQVTQMGQEVILRCVPISNHLYFYWYRQILGQKVEFLVSFYNNEISEKSEIFDDQFSVERPDGSNFTLKIRSTKLEDSAMYFCATTGRNTEAFFGQGTRLTVV.

The V call is TRBV10-3, the J call TRBJ1-2; 7 nucleotides line up with TRBD1. The CDR3 consists of 14 residues. Trimming at V came to 6 bases and at J to 3 bases, leaving 7 bases not matched to a gene. Germline-derived CDR1 and CDR2 are ENHRY and SYGVKD. The CDR3 nucleotides are TGTGCCATCAGCGAGGTAGGACAGGACTATGGCTACACCTTC. This sequence encodes CAISEVGQDYGYTF.